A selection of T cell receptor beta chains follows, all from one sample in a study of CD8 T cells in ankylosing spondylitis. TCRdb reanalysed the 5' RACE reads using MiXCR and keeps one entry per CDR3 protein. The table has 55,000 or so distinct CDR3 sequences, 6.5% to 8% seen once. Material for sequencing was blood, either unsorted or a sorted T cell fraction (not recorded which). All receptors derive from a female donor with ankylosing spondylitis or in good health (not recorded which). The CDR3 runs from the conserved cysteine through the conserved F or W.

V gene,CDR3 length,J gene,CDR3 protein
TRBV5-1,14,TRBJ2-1,CASSLDSFYNEQFF
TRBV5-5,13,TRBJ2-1,CASSLDMINEQFF
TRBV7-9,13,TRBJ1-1,CASSPTGTTEAFF
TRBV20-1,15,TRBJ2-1,CSAGLRDRGINEQFF
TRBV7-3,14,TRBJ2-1,CASSLRGGVGEQFF
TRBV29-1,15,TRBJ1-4,CSVKSPGAGSEKLFF
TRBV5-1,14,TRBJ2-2,CASSPSIPTGELFF
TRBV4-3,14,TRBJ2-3,CASSPRLAADTQYF
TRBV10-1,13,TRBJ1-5,CASPSWSNQPQHF
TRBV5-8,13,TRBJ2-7,CASSTTGGSEQYF
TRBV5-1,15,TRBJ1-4,CASSSRRDPGEKLFF
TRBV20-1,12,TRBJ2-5,CSASQFQETQYF
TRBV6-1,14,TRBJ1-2,CASRLREANYGYTF
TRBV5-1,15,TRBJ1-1,CASSLGSGGRTEAFF
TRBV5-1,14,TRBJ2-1,CAQEYSLGPNEQFF
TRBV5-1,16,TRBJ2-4,CASSLQGDPSKNIQYF
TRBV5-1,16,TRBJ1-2,CASSLKTGITNYGYTF
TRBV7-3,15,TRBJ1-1,CASSLNLGLNTEAFF
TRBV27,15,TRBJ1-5,CASSSNLGGNQPQHF
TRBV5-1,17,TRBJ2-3,CASSLSTIAGGQDTQYF
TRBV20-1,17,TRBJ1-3,CSAIPGRGSLSGNTIYF
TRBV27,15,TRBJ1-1,CASSPRAGRNTEAFF
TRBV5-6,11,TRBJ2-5,CASSLQETQYF
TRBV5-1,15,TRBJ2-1,CASSPRGLAGGEQFF
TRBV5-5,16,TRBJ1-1,CASSPGQGASNTEAFF
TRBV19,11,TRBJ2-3,CASTSADTQYF
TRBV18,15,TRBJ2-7,CASSPGQSSLYEQYF
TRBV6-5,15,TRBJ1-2,CASSYSSGSGHGYTF
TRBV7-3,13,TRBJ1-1,CASSLVTNTEAFF
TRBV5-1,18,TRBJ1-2,CASGLVLTGGAPNYGYTF
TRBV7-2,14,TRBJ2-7,CASSSRGGAYEQYF
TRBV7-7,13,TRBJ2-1,CASSLDWGNEQFF
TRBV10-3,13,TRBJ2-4,CAISEPAKNIQYF
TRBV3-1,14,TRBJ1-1,CASSNRASLPEAFF
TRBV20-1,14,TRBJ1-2,CSGTGGMGDYGYTF
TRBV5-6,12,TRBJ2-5,CASSLSRETQYF
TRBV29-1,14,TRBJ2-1,CSVRTSEPYNEQFF
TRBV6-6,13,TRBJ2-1,CASSYSAVNEQFF
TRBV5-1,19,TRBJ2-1,CASSLVGLAGFSSYNEQFF
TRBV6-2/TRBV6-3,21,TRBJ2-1,CASSYDGGDPNPQSSYNEQFF
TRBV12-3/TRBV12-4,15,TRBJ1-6,CASRAPGQTNSPLHF
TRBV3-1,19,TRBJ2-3,CASSQRLAGGPVRTDTQYF
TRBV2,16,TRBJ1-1,CASSVSRVGMNTEAFF
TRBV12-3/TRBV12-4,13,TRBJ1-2,CASSLVTLYGYTF
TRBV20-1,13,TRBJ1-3,CSAIDRVGNTIYF
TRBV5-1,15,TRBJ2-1,CASSPWAPVGDEQFF
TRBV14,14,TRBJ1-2,CASSQEDRASGYTF
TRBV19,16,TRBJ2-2,CASLGQAGVYTGELFF
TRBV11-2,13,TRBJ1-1,CASSTQHGTEAFF